This TCR beta chain was documented in a study of control samples from healthy donors and cancer patients. Germline V CDR1 and CDR2: SGHRS, YFSETQ. The V gene lost 0 bases and the J gene lost 5 bases, with 11 bases spanning the gap. CDR3 size: 14 residues. Clones were sequenced by immunoSEQ multiplex PCR, and TCRdb holds only the in-frame ones, with some missing. There are about 150,000 clones in the sample; approximately 86% occur only once, and 1.5% to 2% lies in the top ten. This sequence joins TRBV5-1 and TRBJ1-1; no reliable D call. The TCR originated in a man younger than 30 in good health. Source material: blood. As DNA, the CDR3 is TGCGCCAGCAGCTTGGAGGCCCAAGGGACTGAAGCTTTCTTT. Its protein product is CASSLEAQGTEAFF.